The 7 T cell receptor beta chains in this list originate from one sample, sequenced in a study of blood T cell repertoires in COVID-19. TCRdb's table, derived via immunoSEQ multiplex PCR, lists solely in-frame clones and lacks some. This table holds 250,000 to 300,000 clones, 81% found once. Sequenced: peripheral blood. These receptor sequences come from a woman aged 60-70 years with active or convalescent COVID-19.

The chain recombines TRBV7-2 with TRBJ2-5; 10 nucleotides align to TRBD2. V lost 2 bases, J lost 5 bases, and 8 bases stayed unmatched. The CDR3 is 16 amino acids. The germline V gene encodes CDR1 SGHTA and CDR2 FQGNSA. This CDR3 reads CASSLSSGGIYETQYF. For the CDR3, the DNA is TGTGCCAGCAGCTTAAGTAGCGGGGGGATCTACGAGACCCAGTACTTC.

CDR3 loop: CASSPGLNTGELFF. The CDR3 DNA reads TGTGCCAGCAGCCCGGGACTGAACACCGGGGAGCTGTTTTTT. The J gene is TRBJ2-2, the V gene TRBV2, with TRBD2 as a possible D gene (6 bases). Trimming took 6 bases from V and 1 from J, leaving 9 bases between them. This CDR3 spans 14 amino acids. Germline CDR1 reads SNHLY; CDR2 reads FYNNEI.

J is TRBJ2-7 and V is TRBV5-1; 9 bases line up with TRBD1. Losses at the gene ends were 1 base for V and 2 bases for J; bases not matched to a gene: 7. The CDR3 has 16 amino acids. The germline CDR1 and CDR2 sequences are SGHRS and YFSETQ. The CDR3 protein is CASSLPPGQGAYEQYF. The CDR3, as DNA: TGCGCCAGCAGCTTGCCCCCGGGACAGGGAGCCTACGAGCAGTACTTC.

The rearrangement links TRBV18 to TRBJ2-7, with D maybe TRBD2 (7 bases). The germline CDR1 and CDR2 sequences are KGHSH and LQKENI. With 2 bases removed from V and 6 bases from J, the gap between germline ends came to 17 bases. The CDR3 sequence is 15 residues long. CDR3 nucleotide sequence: TGTGCCAGCTCACCATTCGCGGGGGCTGAGGCCGAGCAGTACTTC. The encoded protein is CASSPFAGAEAEQYF.

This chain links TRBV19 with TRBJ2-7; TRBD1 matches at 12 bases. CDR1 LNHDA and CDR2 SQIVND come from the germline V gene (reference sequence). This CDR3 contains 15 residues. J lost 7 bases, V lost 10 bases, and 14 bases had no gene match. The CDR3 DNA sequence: TGTGCCACAGGAACTCCGGGACAGGGGGCGGGGGAGCAGTACTTC. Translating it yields CATGTPGQGAGEQYF.

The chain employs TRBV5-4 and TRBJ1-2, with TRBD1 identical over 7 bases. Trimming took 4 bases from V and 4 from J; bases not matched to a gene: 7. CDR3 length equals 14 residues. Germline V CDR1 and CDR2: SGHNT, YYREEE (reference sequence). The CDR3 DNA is TGTGCCAGCAGCATGGGACAGAGTCCCTATGGCTACACCTTC. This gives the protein CASSMGQSPYGYTF.

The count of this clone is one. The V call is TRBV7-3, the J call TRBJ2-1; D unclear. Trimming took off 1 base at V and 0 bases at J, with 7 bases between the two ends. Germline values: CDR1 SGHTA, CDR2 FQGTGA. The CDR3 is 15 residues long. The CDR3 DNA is TGTGCCAGCAGCTTAAGCGCGCTCTCCTACAATGAGCAGTTCTTC. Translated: CASSLSALSYNEQFF. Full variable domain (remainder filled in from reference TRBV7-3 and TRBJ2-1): GAGVSQTPSNKVTEKGKYVELRCDPISGHTALYWYRQSLGQGPEFLIYFQGTGAADDSGLPNDRFFAVRPEGSVSTLKIQRTERGDSAVYLCASSLSALSYNEQFFGPGTRLTVL.